This TCR beta chain came from a study of naive and memory T cell subsets. Points from the study as a whole: A few larger clonotypes appeared in naive repertoires, especially CD8, possibly memory cells re-expressing CD45RA.

This clonotype was observed at least ten times. Its matching antigen is unknown. The CDR3 is 13 residues long. Trimming pared 5 bases from V and 3 bases from J, leaving 11 bases between. The beta constant-region primer was an equimolar mix of two oligonucleotides covering TRBC1 and TRBC2. Four rounds of PCR amplified the ligated cDNA using nested alpha and beta constant-region primers plus SP2. TCRdb fed the UMI-ligation and nested PCR reads into MiXCR, producing one record per CDR3 protein. The sample carries some 150,000 distinct CDR3 sequences, over 15% recorded once. The source material was naive CD4+ T cells from blood. The chain couples TRBV12-3 or TRBV12-4 to TRBJ2-7, with a weak D call TRBD1 (6 bases). This receptor was obtained from a human donor in good health. CDR3 DNA sequence: TGTGCCAGCAGTCCGGGACAAGTCTACGAGCAGTACTTC. It yields the protein CASSPGQVYEQYF.